This T cell receptor (beta chain) was identified in a study of blood T cell repertoires in COVID-19 (dated by TCRdb to 2019 to 2021). Study-wide context: Samples covering the acute and convalescent phases of COVID-19 were provided by collaborators in the United States, Italy and Spain. The prospective study material was composed of cDNA or gDNA derived from T cells, B-cell-depleted T cells, or PBMCs. Subjects who had been exposed to COVID-19, were actively infected with it, or had recovered from it provided the deeply sampled blood TCRbeta repertoires that made up the dataset. The repertoires were released in a freely available public database meant as a resource for research on the immune response to SARS-CoV-2. Samples came from the ongoing ImmuneRACE study (first 160 participants) plus 1,254 subjects from 6 global collaborators. Nearly every sample came with metadata listing a de-identified subject ID, COVID-19 status, age in years and sex. Where HLA class I and class II types were available, the types were taken from metadata supplied by the sample provider, not from assay-based typing.

Collaborating institutions collected whole blood in K2EDTA tubes following their own protocols. Collaborator samples were shipped for TCRbeta analysis as frozen whole blood, isolated PBMCs, or DNA extracted from either sample type. The immunoSEQ Assay, a bias-controlled multiplex PCR, was used to amplify TCRbeta CDR3 regions from genomic DNA. Regarding the original processing steps: The number of nucleated cells in each sample was estimated from the amplification of reference gene primers within the assay. To quantify the absolute abundance of each unique TCRbeta CDR3 rearrangement, sequence reads were collapsed and filtered. For each sample, productive Simpson clonality was calculated as the square root of Simpson's diversity index over productive rearrangements. TCRdb stores this immuneACCESS table with in-frame sequences only. Part of the clones is absent; in the studies checked, under half of the shortfall reflects unresolved V genes, and no reason is known for the rest. The DNA was the basis for D and trimming; V, J and clone size are from that table. The sample profile shows around 160,000 clones; roughly 86% of them were found once. Of the sample, 0.99% falls within the top ten clones.

Results and caveats for the whole study, not just this receptor: How much clinical and demographic metadata was included differed by source and by participant, and the metadata was provided uncurated.

Trimming costs V 3 bases and J 8 bases, and their ends lie 16 bases apart. CDR1 and CDR2, looked up from the germline V gene (reference sequence), are GTSNPN and SVGIG. The CDR3 numbers 13 residues from cysteine through phenylalanine. CDR3 DNA only is kept here, 39 bases in frame from base 1. Comments on this clone: It lacks a known antigen. No quality values exist for individual bases; no much larger clone is one base distant.

The sequence was obtained from a man younger than 35 with acute or convalescent COVID-19. The rearrangement combines TRBV30 with TRBJ1-2, with TRBD1 tentatively as D gene (6 bases match). Sequences were obtained from peripheral blood. At the DNA level, the sequence is TGTGCCTGGAGAGAAGGTGCAGGGGTCGGCTACACCTTC. Its protein product is CAWREGAGVGYTF. The reference TRBV30 and TRBJ1-2 proteins fill in what lies around the CDR3, so the full variable domain reads SQTIHQWPATLVQPVGSPLSLECTVEGTSNPNLYWYRQAAGRGLQLLFYSVGIGQISSEVPQNLSASRPQDRQFILSSKKLLLSDSGFYLCAWREGAGVGYTFGSGTRLTVV.